The T cell receptor (beta chain) described here comes from a study of shared clonotypes between healthy human individuals (dated by TCRdb to 2018 to 2021). Background for the entire study: The cohort comprised a couple of women and a few men aged 18 to 49 years. To estimate repertoire size and how much clonotype sharing occurs between individuals, the study deeply sequenced the blood TCR repertoires of five healthy adults. To increase sequencing depth and limit assay-specific biases, TCR repertoire library preparation and sequencing were carried out by different laboratories using diverse techniques. Each donor's leukapheresis produced roughly between about 0.85 and 10 billion PBMCs.

TCR CDR3 regions were amplified from genomic DNA by multiplex PCR using the deep immunoSEQ assay. For each cell subset, the extracted genomic DNA was distributed evenly across all wells of several immunoSEQ 96-well plates, and each plate served as one replicate. For unsorted PBMC, roughly 300 ng of genomic DNA, equivalent to about 30,000 T cell genomes, went into each replicate PCR. Unsorted PBMC genomic DNA was sequenced across ten immunoSEQ deep assay plates. Purified libraries were quantified with a Qubit 3.0 fluorometer, sized on a Bioanalyzer 2100, and re-quantified with the KAPA Library Quantification kit. Each immunoSEQ 96-well plate was sequenced on its own single-read 150-cycle Illumina NextSeq 550 flow cell. Per the original workflow: Because the immunoSEQ output included only junctional sequences and no quality scores, the filtering could not be the same as the filtering used for full-length reads. To assign V/J genes and CDR3, sequences were annotated against IMGT germline references using PyIR, a Python wrapper for IgBLAST v1.9. Reads were filtered out if the reads had weak V/J assignments (E-value above 1e-6), no CDR3, stop codons, out-of-frame junctions, or ambiguous translated residues. V3J clonotypes were defined as sequences sharing an identical inferred V gene, J gene, and CDR3 amino acid sequence. Percentage overlap between repertoires was calculated by dividing the number of shared unique clonotypes by the size of the smaller repertoire. RTK rarefaction, the Chao1 estimator, and Recon v2.1 estimates of unobserved clonotypes were used to assess repertoire richness. TCRdb carries this immuneACCESS record with in-frame sequences only. Its versions omit some clonotypes, under half of them owing to an unresolved V gene in the studies checked, with the rest unexplained. The V and J calls and the clone size are those of that table, but D and trimming were determined from the DNA. The sample contains about 510,000 clones, 60% to 80% of them found a single time. The top ten clonotypes cover around 12% of the sample.

Relative to germline, V is missing 6 bases and J is missing 5 bases, with 12 bases of the junction outside any gene match. From the cysteine up to the phenylalanine, the CDR3 has a length of 15 residues. The entry retains the CDR3 DNA only, 45 bases that are in frame from base 1. From a lookup of the germline V gene, CDR1 and CDR2 are MNHEY and SVGAGI. What the authors observed across the whole study: Based on pairwise subsampling, the degree of clonotype sharing among donors was expected to be affected by sequencing depth. The small number of donors limited the genetic and exposure-history diversity represented. Sampling was limited to blood, and TCR repertoires in tissue likely differ from TCR repertoires in blood.

Donors were healthy HIV-negative adults with no recently reported acute infections or vaccinations. Every donor was a Caucasian adult living in Nashville, Tennessee, USA. For unsorted samples, tens of millions of PBMCs were counted and genomic DNA was extracted with the QIAamp DNA Blood Mini kit. Blood was obtained by leukapheresis, after which PBMCs were separated by Ficoll-Histopaque density gradient centrifugation and cryopreserved in liquid nitrogen vapor phase. Of note for this clone: Its antigen remains undetermined. Per-base quality was not reported, and no clone a single base away is much larger than it.

The sequencing sample was made of PBMCs. The V and J genes are TRBV6-5 and TRBJ2-7, with TRBD1 identical over 8 junction bases. The clonotype was recovered from a woman aged 40 to 49 in good health. Some clones in this sample may be carry-over from other donors' samples. The CDR3 in this case is CASRSGTGSFHEQYF. The DNA sequence is TGTGCCAGCAGATCCGGGACAGGAAGTTTCCACGAGCAGTACTTC.